These 18 T cell receptor beta chains originate from one sample sequenced in a study of radiation and T cells in renal cell carcinoma. The treatment: treatment-naive control, cytoreductive nephrectomy. Clones were sequenced by immunoSEQ multiplex PCR, and TCRdb holds only the in-frame ones, with some missing. In the table there are about 23,000 clones, 45% to 55% of which are singletons. Specimen: tumor tissue, collected from a patient whose treatment was nephrectomy without radiotherapy. These receptors originate from a human donor with renal cell carcinoma.

This chain links TRBV5-4 with TRBJ1-2; D uncertain. V was trimmed by 7 bases and J by 13 bases, leaving 20 bases between them. This CDR3 contains 12 residues. Germline V gene lookup returns CDR1 SGHNT and CDR2 YYREEE (reference sequence). In DNA, the CDR3 is TGTGCCAGCGGCCCCCCTGACCGCCTTGGCACCTTC. Protein product: CASGPPDRLGTF.

The chain couples TRBV27 to TRBJ2-7; 10 bases are shared with TRBD2. V was pared by 5 bases and J by 3 bases, with 7 bases of the junction left unmatched. Germline V lookup: CDR1 MNHEY, CDR2 SMNVEV (reference sequence). This CDR3 has 15 residues. CDR3 in DNA: TGTGCCAGCAGTACCCTAGCGGGGGCCCTCTACGAGCAGTACTTC. It translates to CASSTLAGALYEQYF.

This clone was recorded many times. The V and J genes are TRBV30 and TRBJ1-2; 8 bases line up with TRBD1. The CDR3 extends over 13 amino acids. In germline, CDR1 is GTSNPN, CDR2 SVGIG (reference sequence). Germline trimming cut 5 bases from V and 6 bases from J; bases unmatched to any gene: 8. For the CDR3, the DNA is TGTGCCTGGGTCAGACAGGGGTCGGATGGCTACACCTTC. Its translation: CAWVRQGSDGYTF.

This chain uses TRBV5-5 with TRBJ1-6; D remains ambiguous. This CDR3 has 15 amino acids. Germline V gene lookup returns CDR1 SGHKS and CDR2 YYEKEE (reference sequence). Between the trimmed V and J ends, which lost 0 bases and 0 bases, there was a span of 4 bases. The CDR3 DNA is TGTGCCAGCAGCTTGGGGAGCTCCTATAATTCACCCCTCCACTTT. Protein sequence: CASSLGSSYNSPLHF.

The CDR3 reads CASSYLGEGETQYF. The DNA for the CDR3 is TGTGCCAGCAGTTACTTAGGGGAAGGGGAGACCCAGTACTTC. The chain joins TRBV6-5 to TRBJ2-5, with D possibly being TRBD1 (5 bases). From germline, CDR1 is MNHEY and CDR2 SVGAGI. Deletions cut 1 base from V and 5 bases from J, with 11 bases between. The CDR3 contains 14 residues.

This chain connects TRBV7-9 to TRBJ2-2; tentative D call: TRBD2 (6 bases). Germline V lookup: CDR1 SEHNR, CDR2 FQNEAQ (reference sequence). This CDR3 region has 16 residues. The V gene lost 4 bases and the J gene lost 4 bases, with 16 bases spanning the gap. The CDR3 protein is CASSSPAGGGTGELFF. DNA for the CDR3: TGTGCCAGCAGCTCGCCCGCCGGGGGAGGCACCGGGGAGCTGTTTTTT.

The gene calls are TRBV30 and TRBJ1-5; D possibly corresponds to TRBD1 (5 bases). Germline assignment: CDR1 GTSNPN and CDR2 SVGIG (reference sequence). Trimming took 1 base from V and 7 from J, leaving 11 bases between them. This CDR3 spans 13 amino acids. CDR3 region: CAWSAGGEQPQHF. In DNA form, the CDR3 reads TGTGCCTGGAGTGCGGGGGGTGAACAGCCCCAGCATTTT.

The chain recombines TRBV20-1 with TRBJ2-3; TRBD1 or TRBD2 may be the D gene (5 bases each). The V gene's germline CDR1 is DFQATT and CDR2 SNEGSKA (reference sequence). V was trimmed by 2 bases and J by 15 bases, leaving 15 bases between them. The CDR3 is 11 amino acids. The CDR3 spells CSARPGTYTYF. The CDR3 DNA reads TGCAGTGCTAGACCCGGGACCTATACATATTTT.

The J gene is TRBJ2-7, the V gene TRBV18, with D possibly being TRBD2 (6 bases). This CDR3 region has 15 residues. Germline lookup yields CDR1 KGHSH and CDR2 LQKENI. V was trimmed by 3 bases and J by 2 bases, leaving 14 bases between them. The CDR3 region is CASSPGLGGTYEQYF. The CDR3 DNA follows: TGTGCCAGCTCACCGGGGCTGGGCGGGACCTACGAGCAGTACTTC.

This clone was seen more than once but under ten times. The chain links TRBV4-3 to TRBJ1-1, with a possible D match to TRBD1 (6 bases). Deletions cut 1 base from V and 1 base from J, with 13 bases between. CDR3 length: 16 amino acids. Germline V lookup: CDR1 LGHNA, CDR2 YSLEER. Here the CDR3 DNA reads TGCGCCAGCAGCCAAGGGGGGGGGCTGCGGAACACTGAAGCTTTCTTT. The encoded protein is CASSQGGGLRNTEAFF.

The chain is built from TRBV9 and TRBJ2-7; 10 bases fit TRBD1. The CDR3 extends over 15 amino acids. Germline-derived CDR1 and CDR2 are SGDLS and YYNGEE. The V segment lost 4 bases and the J segment 5 bases; nucleotides outside the gene matches: 9. The CDR3 loop is CASSPEGQGFHEQYF. DNA for the CDR3: TGTGCCAGCAGCCCGGAGGGACAGGGGTTCCACGAGCAGTACTTC. Complete variable domain (other parts from reference TRBV9 and TRBJ2-7): DSGVTQTPKHLITATGQRVTLRCSPRSGDLSVYWYQQSLDQGLQFLIQYYNGEERAKGNILERFSAQQFPDLHSELNLSSLELGDSALYFCASSPEGQGFHEQYFGPGTRLTVT.

This chain links TRBV7-2 with TRBJ1-3, with 7 bases identical to TRBD1. CDR1 is SGHTA and CDR2 is FQGNSA in the germline V gene. The CDR3 length is 14 residues. The trim removed 5 bases at V and 4 bases at J, leaving 5 bases unmatched. This CDR3 is CASSPSTGGNTIYF. The CDR3 DNA is TGTGCCAGCAGCCCATCGACAGGGGGAAACACCATATATTTT.

The J gene is TRBJ1-1, the V gene TRBV7-9, with 9 positions matching TRBD1. V lost 5 bases to trimming and J lost 7 bases; unmatched junction nucleotides: 11. The CDR3 consists of 15 residues. Per the germline V gene, CDR1 is SEHNR and CDR2 is FQNEAQ (reference sequence). CDR3: CASSARGKGQGEAFF. The CDR3 coding sequence is TGTGCCAGCAGCGCCCGAGGCAAGGGACAGGGTGAAGCTTTCTTT.

This clone was counted only a few times. V usage is TRBV6-5 and J usage is TRBJ1-1; D ambiguous. The CDR3 runs to 14 residues. From germline, CDR1 is MNHEY and CDR2 SVGAGI. V lost 0 bases and J 1 base, leaving 6 bases between the germline ends. Written as DNA, the CDR3 is TGTGCCAGCAGTTACTCGTGGAAGAACACTGAAGCTTTCTTT. This codes for CASSYSWKNTEAFF.

The chain has TRBV4-3 and TRBJ1-4; perhaps TRBD1 as D (6 bases). The germline V gene has CDR1 LGHNA and CDR2 YSLEER. CDR3 length: 13 residues. Trimming left V 1 base short and J 15 bases short, with 15 bases between. For the CDR3, the DNA is TGCGCCAGCAGCCAAGTTCAGGGAACAGGGTTGTTTTTT. Amino acids: CASSQVQGTGLFF.

Here the CDR3 DNA reads TGTGCCAGTAGGGACAGCCTCTATGGCTACACCTTC. Amino acids: CASRDSLYGYTF. The chain employs TRBV19 and TRBJ1-2, with a weak D call TRBD1 (6 bases). Trimming took 6 bases from V and 4 from J, leaving 9 bases between them. CDR1 is LNHDA and CDR2 is SQIVND in the germline V gene (reference sequence). There are 12 residues in the CDR3.

This chain links TRBV5-1 with TRBJ2-2; a possible D gene is TRBD2 (6 bases). V lost 4 bases to trimming and J lost 4 bases, with 11 bases between them. CDR1 and CDR2 from the germline V gene are SGHRS and YFSETQ. CDR3 length equals 14 residues. In DNA form, the CDR3 reads TGCGCCAGCAGCGCCGGGACTGGCACCGGGGAGCTGTTTTTT. Residues: CASSAGTGTGELFF.

The chain employs TRBV4-3 and TRBJ1-1, with TRBD1 as a possible D gene (5 bases). CDR1 LGHNA and CDR2 YSLEER come from the germline V gene. Between the trimmed V and J ends, which lost 0 bases and 5 bases, there was a span of 7 bases. The length of the CDR3 is 13 residues. The CDR3 is CASSQDWTTEAFF. DNA for the CDR3: TGCGCCAGCAGCCAAGATTGGACAACTGAAGCTTTCTTT.